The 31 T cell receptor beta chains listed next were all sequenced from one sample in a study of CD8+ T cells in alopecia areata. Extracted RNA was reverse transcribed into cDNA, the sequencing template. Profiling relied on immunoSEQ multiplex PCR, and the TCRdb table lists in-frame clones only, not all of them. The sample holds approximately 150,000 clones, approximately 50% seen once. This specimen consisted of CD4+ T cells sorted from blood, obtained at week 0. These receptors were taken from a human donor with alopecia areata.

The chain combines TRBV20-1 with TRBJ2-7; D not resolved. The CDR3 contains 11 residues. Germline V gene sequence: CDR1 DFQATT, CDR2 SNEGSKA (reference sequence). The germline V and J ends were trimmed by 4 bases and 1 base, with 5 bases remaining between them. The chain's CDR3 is CSAINSYEQYF. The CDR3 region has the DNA TGCAGTGCTATAAATTCCTACGAGCAGTACTTC.

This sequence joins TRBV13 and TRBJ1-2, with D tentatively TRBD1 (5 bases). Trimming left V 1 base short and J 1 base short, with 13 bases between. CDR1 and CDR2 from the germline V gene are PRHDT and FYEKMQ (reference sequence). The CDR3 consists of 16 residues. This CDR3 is CASSLERQGGNYGYTF. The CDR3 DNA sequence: TGTGCCAGCAGCTTAGAGCGGCAGGGTGGTAACTATGGCTACACCTTC. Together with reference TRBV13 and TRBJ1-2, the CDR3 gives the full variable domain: AAGVIQSPRHLIKEKRETATLKCYPIPRHDTVYWYQQGPGQDPQFLISFYEKMQSDKGSIPDRFSAQQFSDYHSELNMSSLELGDSALYFCASSLERQGGNYGYTFGSGTRLTVV.

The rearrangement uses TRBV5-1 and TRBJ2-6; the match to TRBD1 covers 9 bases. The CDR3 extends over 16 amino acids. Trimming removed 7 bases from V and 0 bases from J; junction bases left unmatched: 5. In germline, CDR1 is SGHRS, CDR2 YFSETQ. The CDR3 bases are TGCGCCAGCGCGACAGGGGGTTCCTCTGGGGCCAACGTCCTGACTTTC. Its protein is CASATGGSSGANVLTF.

CDR3 region: CASSLGRTGNEKLFF. The CDR3, as DNA: TGTGCCAGCAGCTTGGGTCGCACTGGTAATGAAAAACTGTTTTTT. The chain is built from TRBV5-4 and TRBJ1-4; D ambiguous. CDR3 size: 15 residues. The V gene's germline CDR1 is SGHNT and CDR2 YYREEE (reference sequence). V was clipped by 0 bases and J by 4 bases, with 10 bases between them.

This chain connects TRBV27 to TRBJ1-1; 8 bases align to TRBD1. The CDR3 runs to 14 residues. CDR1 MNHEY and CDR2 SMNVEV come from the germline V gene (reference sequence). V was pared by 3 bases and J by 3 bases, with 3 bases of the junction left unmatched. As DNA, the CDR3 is TGTGCCAGCAGTTTCCAGGGGGCGGACACTGAAGCTTTCTTT. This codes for CASSFQGADTEAFF.

The CDR3 region is CASSFAPRGYQQYF. The CDR3 DNA reads TGTGCCAGCAGCTTCGCTCCTAGGGGGTATCAGCAGTACTTC. The chain carries TRBV7-8 and TRBJ2-7; perhaps TRBD1 as D (6 bases). Germline CDR1 is SGHVS and CDR2 is FQNEAQ. V was shortened by 3 bases and J by 8 bases, with 17 bases between the two germline ends. CDR3 length: 14 amino acids.

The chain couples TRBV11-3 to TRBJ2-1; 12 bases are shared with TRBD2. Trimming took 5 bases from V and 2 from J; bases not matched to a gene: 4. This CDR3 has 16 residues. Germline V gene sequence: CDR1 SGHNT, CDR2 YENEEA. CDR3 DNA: TGTGCCAGCAGCCGTACTAGCGGGAGGCCCTACAATGAGCAGTTCTTC. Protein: CASSRTSGRPYNEQFF.

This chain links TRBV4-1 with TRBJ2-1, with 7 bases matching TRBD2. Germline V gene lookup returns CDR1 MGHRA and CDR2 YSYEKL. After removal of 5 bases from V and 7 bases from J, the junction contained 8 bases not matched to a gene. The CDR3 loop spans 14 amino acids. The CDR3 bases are TGCGCCAGCAGCTCTCCCGGGACTAAAAATGAGCAGTTCTTC. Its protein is CASSSPGTKNEQFF.

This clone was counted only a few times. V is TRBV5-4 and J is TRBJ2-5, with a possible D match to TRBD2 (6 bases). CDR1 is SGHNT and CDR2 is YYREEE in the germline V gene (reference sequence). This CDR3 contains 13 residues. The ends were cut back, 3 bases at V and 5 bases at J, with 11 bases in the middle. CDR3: CASSSLGRETQYF. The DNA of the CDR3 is TGTGCCAGCAGCTCCCTGGGGAGGGAGACCCAGTACTTC. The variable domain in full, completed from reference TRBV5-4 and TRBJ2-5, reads ETGVTQSPTHLIKTRGQQVTLRCSSQSGHNTVSWYQQALGQGPQFIFQYYREEENGRGNFPPRFSGLQFPNYSSELNVNALELDDSALYLCASSSLGRETQYFGPGTRLLVL.

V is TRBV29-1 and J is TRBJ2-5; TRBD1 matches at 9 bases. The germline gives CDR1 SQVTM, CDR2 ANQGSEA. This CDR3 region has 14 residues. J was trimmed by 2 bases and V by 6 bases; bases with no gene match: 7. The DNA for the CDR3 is TGCAGCGTCATCGGACAGGGGTCTCAAGAGACCCAGTACTTC. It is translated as CSVIGQGSQETQYF.

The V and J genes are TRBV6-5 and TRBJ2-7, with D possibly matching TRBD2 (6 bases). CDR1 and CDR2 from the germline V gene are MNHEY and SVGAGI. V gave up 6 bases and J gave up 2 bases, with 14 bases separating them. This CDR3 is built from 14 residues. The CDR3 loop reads CASRPGTGAYEQYF. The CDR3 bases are TGTGCCAGCAGACCCGGGACGGGGGCCTACGAGCAGTACTTC.

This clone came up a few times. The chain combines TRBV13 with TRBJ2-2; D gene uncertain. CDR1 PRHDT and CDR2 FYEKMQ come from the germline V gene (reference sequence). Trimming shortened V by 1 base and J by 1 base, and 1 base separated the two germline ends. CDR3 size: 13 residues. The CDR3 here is CASSLVNTGELFF. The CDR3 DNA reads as TGTGCCAGCAGCTTAGTGAACACCGGGGAGCTGTTTTTT.

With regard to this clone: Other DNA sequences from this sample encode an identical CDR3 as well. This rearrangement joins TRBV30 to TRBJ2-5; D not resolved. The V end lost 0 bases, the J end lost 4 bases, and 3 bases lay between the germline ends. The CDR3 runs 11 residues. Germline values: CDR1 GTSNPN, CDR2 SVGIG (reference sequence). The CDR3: CAWSVRETQYF. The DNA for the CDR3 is TGTGCCTGGAGTGTAAGAGAGACCCAGTACTTC.

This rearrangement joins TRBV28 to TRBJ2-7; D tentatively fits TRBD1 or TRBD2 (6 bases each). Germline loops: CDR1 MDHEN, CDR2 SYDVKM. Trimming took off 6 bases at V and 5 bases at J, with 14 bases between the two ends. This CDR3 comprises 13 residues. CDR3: CASSTGQRDEQYF. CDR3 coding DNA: TGTGCCAGCAGCACAGGGCAGCGGGACGAGCAGTACTTC. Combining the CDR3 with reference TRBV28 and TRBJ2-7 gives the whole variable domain DVKVTQSSRYLVKRTGEKVFLECVQDMDHENMFWYRQDPGLGLRLIYFSYDVKMKEKGDIPEGYSVSREKKERFSLILESASTNQTSMYLCASSTGQRDEQYFGPGTRLTVT.

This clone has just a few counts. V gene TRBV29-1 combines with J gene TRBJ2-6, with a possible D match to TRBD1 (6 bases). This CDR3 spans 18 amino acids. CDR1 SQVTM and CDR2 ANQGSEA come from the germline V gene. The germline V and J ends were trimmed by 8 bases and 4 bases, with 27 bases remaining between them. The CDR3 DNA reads TGCAGCACCGTGAGACTGCAGGGGTCCTACTCCGGGGCCAACGTCCTGACTTTC. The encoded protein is CSTVRLQGSYSGANVLTF. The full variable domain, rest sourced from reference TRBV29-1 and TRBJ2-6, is SAVISQKPSRDICQRGTSLTIQCQVDSQVTMMFWYRQQPGQSLTLIATANQGSEATYESGFVIDKFPISRPNLTFSTLTVSNMSPEDSSIYLCSTVRLQGSYSGANVLTFGAGSRLTVL.

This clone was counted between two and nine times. CDR3 region: CAWSGDRINYGYTF. The DNA of the CDR3 is TGTGCCTGGAGTGGAGACAGGATTAACTATGGCTACACCTTC. This sequence joins TRBV30 and TRBJ1-2; TRBD1 might be the D (6 bases). This CDR3 contains 14 residues. Germline V lookup: CDR1 GTSNPN, CDR2 SVGIG (reference sequence). Trimming left V 1 base short and J 1 base short, with 10 bases between.

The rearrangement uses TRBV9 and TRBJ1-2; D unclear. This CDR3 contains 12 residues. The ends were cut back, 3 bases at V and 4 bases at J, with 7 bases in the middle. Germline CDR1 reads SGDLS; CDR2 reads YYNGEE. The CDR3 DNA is TGTGCCAGCAGCGCTCAATTCTATGGCTACACCTTC. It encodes CASSAQFYGYTF.

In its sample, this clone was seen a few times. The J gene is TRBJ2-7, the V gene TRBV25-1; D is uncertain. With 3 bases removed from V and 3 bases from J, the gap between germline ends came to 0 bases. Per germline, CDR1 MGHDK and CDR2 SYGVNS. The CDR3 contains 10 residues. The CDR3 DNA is TGTGCCAGCAGTGACTACGAGCAGTACTTC. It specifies CASSDYEQYF.

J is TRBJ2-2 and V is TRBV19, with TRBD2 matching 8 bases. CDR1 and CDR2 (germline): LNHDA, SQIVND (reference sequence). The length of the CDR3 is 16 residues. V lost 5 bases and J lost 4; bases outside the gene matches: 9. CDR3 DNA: TGTGCCAGTAGTTTAAGAGCGGGAGTATCCACCGGGGAGCTGTTTTTT. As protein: CASSLRAGVSTGELFF.

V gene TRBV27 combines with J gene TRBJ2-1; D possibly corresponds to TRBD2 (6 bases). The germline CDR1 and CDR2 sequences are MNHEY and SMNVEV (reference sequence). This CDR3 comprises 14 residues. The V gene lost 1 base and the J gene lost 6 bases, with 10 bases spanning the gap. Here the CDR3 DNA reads TGTGCCAGCAGTTTATTATGGGACTTCAATGAGCAGTTCTTC. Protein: CASSLLWDFNEQFF.

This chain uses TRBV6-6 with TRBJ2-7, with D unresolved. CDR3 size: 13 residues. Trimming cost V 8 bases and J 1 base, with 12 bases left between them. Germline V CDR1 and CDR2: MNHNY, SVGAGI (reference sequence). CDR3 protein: CASSIPQSYEQYF. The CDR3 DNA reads TGTGCCAGCTCTATTCCACAGTCCTACGAGCAGTACTTC.

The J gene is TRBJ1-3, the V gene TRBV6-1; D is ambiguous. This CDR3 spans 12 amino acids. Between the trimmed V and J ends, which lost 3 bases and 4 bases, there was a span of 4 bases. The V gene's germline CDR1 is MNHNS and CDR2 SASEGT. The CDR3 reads CASSELGNTIYF. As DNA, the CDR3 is TGTGCCAGCAGTGAGTTGGGAAACACCATATATTTT.

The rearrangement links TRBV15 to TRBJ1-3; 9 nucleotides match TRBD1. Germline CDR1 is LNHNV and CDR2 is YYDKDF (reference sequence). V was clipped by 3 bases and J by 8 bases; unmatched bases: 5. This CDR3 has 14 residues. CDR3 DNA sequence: TGTGCCACCAGCAGGAGACAGGGGGTGGACACCATATATTTT. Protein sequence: CATSRRQGVDTIYF.

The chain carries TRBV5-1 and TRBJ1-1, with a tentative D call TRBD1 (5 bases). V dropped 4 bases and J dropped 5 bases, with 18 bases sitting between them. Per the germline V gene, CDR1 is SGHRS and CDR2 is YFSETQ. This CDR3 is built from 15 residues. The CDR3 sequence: CASSTHPDGGTEAFF. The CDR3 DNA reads TGCGCCAGCAGCACACATCCGGACGGGGGGACTGAAGCTTTCTTT.

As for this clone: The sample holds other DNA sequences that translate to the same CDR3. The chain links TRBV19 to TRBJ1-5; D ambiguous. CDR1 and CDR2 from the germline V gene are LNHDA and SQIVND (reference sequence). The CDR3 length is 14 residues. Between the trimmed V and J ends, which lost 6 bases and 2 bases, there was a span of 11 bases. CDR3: CASRREGGNQPQHF. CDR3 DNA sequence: TGTGCCAGTAGGCGGGAGGGCGGCAATCAGCCCCAGCATTTT.

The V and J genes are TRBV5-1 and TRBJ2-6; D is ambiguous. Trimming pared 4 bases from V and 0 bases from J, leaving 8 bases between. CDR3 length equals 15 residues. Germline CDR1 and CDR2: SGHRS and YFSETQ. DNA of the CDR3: TGCGCCAGCAGCACGACGAACTCTGGGGCCAACGTCCTGACTTTC. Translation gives CASSTTNSGANVLTF.

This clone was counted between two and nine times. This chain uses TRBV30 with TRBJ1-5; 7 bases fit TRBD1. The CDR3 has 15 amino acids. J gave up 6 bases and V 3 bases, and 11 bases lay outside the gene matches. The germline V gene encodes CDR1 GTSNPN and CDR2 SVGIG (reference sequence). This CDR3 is CAWSQGTAKGQPQHF. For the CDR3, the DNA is TGTGCCTGGAGCCAAGGGACAGCGAAGGGTCAGCCCCAGCATTTT. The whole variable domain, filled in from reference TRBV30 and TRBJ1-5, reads SQTIHQWPATLVQPVGSPLSLECTVEGTSNPNLYWYRQAAGRGLQLLFYSVGIGQISSEVPQNLSASRPQDRQFILSSKKLLLSDSGFYLCAWSQGTAKGQPQHFGDGTRLSIL.

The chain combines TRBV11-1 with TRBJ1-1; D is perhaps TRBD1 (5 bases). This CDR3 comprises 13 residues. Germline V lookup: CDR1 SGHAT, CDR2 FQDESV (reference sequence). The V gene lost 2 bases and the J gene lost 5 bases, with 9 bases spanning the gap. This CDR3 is CASSLSGGTEAFF. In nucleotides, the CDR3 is TGTGCCAGCAGCTTAAGCGGGGGGACTGAAGCTTTCTTT. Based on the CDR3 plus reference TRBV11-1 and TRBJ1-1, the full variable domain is EAEVAQSPRYKITEKSQAVAFWCDPISGHATLYWYRQILGQGPELLVQFQDESVVDDSQLPKDRFSAERLKGVDSTLKIQPAELGDSAMYLCASSLSGGTEAFFGQGTRLTVV.

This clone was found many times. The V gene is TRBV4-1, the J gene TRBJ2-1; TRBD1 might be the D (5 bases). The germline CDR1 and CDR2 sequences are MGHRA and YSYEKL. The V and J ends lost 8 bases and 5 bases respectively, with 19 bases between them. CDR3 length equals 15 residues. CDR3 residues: CASGPGNSLHNEQFF. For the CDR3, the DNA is TGCGCCAGCGGACCAGGGAACTCCCTCCACAATGAGCAGTTCTTC.

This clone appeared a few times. The CDR3 region has the DNA TGCAGCGTCCCGCAGACGGGGGGGGCCGAGCAGTTCTTC. Translating gives CSVPQTGGAEQFF. This sequence joins TRBV29-1 and TRBJ2-1; TRBD2 matches 8 bases. With 6 bases clipped from V and 10 bases from J, the junction kept 11 bases outside the gene matches. Per germline, CDR1 SQVTM and CDR2 ANQGSEA. The CDR3 runs 13 residues.

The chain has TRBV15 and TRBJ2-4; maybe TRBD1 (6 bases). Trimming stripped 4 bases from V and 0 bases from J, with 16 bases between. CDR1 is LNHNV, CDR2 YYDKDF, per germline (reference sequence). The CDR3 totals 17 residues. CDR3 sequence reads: CATSTRRTEIAKNIQYF. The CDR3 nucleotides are TGTGCCACCAGCACGCGGAGGACAGAGATAGCCAAAAACATTCAGTACTTC.